This TCR beta chain was recorded in a study of kidney transplant recipient with SARS-CoV-2 infection. The CDR3 is 14 amino acids. From germline, CDR1 is MDHEN and CDR2 SYDVKM. Details on this clonotype: A read error may explain this, as a much larger clone is one base away.

TCRdb re-called the reads with MiXCR, one entry per CDR3 protein. The sample lists approximately 250,000 distinct CDR3 sequences; under 35% were seen once. This receptor was taken from a male patient in his 30s who had COVID-19 and was a kidney transplant recipient. T cells may partly derive from the graft donor. This material consisted of a blood sample, taken at baseline and on day 111 from a kidney transplant recipient. V is TRBV28 and J is TRBJ1-6; D not certain. The CDR3 DNA is TGTGTCAGCGGGGTAGGGAGGAGTAATTCACCCCTCCACTTT. This sequence encodes CVSGVGRSNSPLHF.